This T cell receptor (beta chain) was retrieved from a study of T cells in Graves' hyperthyroidism and ophthalmopathy. Study overall: Before treatment of any kind, peripheral blood was taken at initial diagnosis.

This clonotype showed up many times. Amplified TCR beta CDR3 regions derived from RNA transcripts. RT-PCR in the first round (using the HTBI primer set) targeted the TCR CDR3. TCRdb recomputed calls from the multiplex PCR reads with MiXCR, one row per CDR3 protein. The table includes around 200,000 distinct CDR3 sequences, around 15% detected once. The germline V gene has CDR1 MDHEN and CDR2 SYDVKM. Trimming took off 11 bases at V and 7 bases at J, with 23 bases between the two ends. The CDR3 is made up of 14 amino acids. The chain carries TRBV28 and TRBJ1-2; tentatively, D is TRBD1 (6 bases). The specimen sequenced was blood. The receptor's source is a woman between 45 and 65 years old with Graves' hyperthyroidism. CDR3 nucleotides: TGTGCCCCAACTTCTCCCAGGGGTCGGGGTGGCTACACCTTC. Protein sequence: CAPTSPRGRGGYTF.